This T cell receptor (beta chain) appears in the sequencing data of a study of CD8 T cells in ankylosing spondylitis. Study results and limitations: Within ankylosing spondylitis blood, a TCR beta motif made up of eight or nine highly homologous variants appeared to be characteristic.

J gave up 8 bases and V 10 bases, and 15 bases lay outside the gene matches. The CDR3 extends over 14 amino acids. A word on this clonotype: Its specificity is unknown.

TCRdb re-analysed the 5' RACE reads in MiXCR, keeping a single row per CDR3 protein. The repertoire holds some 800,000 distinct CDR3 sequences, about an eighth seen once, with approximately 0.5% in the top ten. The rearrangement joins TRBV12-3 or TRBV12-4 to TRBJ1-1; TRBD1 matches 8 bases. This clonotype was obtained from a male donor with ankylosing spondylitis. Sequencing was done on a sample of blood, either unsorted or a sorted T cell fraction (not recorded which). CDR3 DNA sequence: TGTGCCACCCACTACGCGACAGGGGTTCGAGAAGCTTTCTTT. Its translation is CATHYATGVREAFF.